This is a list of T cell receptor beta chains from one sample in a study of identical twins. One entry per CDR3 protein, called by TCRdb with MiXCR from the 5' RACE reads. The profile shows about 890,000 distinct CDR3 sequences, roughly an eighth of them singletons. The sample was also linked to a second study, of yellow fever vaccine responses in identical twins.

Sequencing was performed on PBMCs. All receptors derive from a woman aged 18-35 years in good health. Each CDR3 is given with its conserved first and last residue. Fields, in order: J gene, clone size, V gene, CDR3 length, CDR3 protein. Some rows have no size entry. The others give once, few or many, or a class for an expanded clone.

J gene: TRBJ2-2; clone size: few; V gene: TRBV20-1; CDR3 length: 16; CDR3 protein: CSASLRDRGFTGELFF
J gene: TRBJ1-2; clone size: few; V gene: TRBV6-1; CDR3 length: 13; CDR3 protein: CASRPGLNYGYTF
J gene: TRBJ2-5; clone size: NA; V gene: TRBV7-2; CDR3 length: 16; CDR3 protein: CASSKTYTGFQETQYF
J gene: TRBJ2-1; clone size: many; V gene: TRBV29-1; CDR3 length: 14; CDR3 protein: CSVGGGNPYNEQFF
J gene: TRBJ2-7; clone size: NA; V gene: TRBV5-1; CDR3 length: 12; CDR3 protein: CASTEGGYEQHF
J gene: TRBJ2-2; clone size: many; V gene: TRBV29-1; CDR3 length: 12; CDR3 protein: CSGQRNTGELFF
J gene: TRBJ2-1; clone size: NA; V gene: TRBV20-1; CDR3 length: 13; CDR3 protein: CSSLLAGVGEQFF
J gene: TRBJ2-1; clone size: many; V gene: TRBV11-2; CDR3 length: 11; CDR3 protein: CASSHTNEQFF
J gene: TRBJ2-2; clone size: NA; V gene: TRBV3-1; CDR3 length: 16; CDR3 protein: CASSQDLAGVSGELFF
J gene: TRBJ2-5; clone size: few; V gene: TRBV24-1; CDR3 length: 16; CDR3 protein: CATSDPLRDRQETQYF
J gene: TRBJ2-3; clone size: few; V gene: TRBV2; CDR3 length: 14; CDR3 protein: CASNRIGGTDTQYF